This section outlines one T cell receptor beta chain sequence together with its context. Other DNA sequences in the same sample also yield this CDR3. Germline CDR1 reads SGHRS; CDR2 reads YFSETQ. This CDR3 is built from 15 residues. The J segment lost 2 bases and the V segment lost 0 bases, leaving 5 bases of the junction unmatched. This table comes from immunoSEQ multiplex PCR, and its TCRdb copy is limited to in-frame clones, with some not included. Of under 2,000,000 clones in the sample, about 95% are singletons; the top ten hold under 1.5%. The source of the sample is a study of shared clonotypes between healthy human individuals. Selected positively for CCR7 and CD45RO-negative, naive CD8 cells excluded terminally differentiated effector memory CD45RA+ cells. The donors, all of them Caucasian adults, lived in Nashville, Tennessee.

The chain joins TRBV5-1 to TRBJ2-7; 7 positions match TRBD2. The sample comprised naive CD8+ T cells sorted from blood. This sequence originates from a man aged 18 to 30 in good health. For the CDR3, the DNA is TGCGCCAGCAGCTTGGCCCCTAGCGGCACCTACGAGCAGTACTTC. Its translation: CASSLAPSGTYEQYF.